Here is one T cell receptor beta chain with its context. The entry originates in a study of patients and donors after allogeneic stem cell transplantation. TCRdb independently ran MiXCR on the RT-PCR reads; one entry per CDR3 protein. The sample has under 170,000 distinct CDR3 sequences; about 40% are singletons. The V gene lost 4 bases and the J gene lost 9 bases, with 15 bases spanning the gap. The CDR3 runs to 13 residues. Germline V gene lookup returns CDR1 SGHAT and CDR2 FQNNGV. Sequenced: blood, either unsorted or a sorted T cell fraction (not recorded which). The rearrangement uses TRBV11-2 and TRBJ2-5; D possibly corresponds to TRBD1 (6 bases). This TCR was recovered from a human donor who was either an allogeneic HSCT recipient or a stem cell or donor lymphocyte infusion donor (not recorded which). It is not recorded whose cells these are; they may come from a transplant donor. The CDR3, as DNA: TGTGCCAGCAGCTCCCGGGACAAGGACGCCCAGTACTTC. Residues: CASSSRDKDAQYF.